These 8 T cell receptor beta chains were all obtained from the same sample, sequenced in a study of T-cell memory formation after mild COVID-19. TCRdb re-derived calls from the 5' RACE reads in MiXCR, one entry per CDR3 protein. The sample shows hundreds of thousands of distinct CDR3 sequences, roughly an eighth of them seen only once. The material sequenced was PBMCs or a T cell subset sorted from them (not recorded which). Source of these receptors: a man between 18 and 29 years old who had mild COVID-19 (a few samples of this study predate the infection). Cell type and time point are not known.

This clonotype was detected ten times or more. The chain is built from TRBV7-3 and TRBJ2-5, with TRBD2 matching over 15 bases. With 5 bases clipped from V and 2 bases from J, the junction kept 6 bases outside the gene matches. This CDR3 comprises 17 residues. Germline lookup yields CDR1 SGHTA and CDR2 FQGTGA. Here the CDR3 DNA reads TGTGCCAGCAGCCCCGGACTAGCGGGGGGGATTCAAGAGACCCAGTACTTC. Amino acid sequence: CASSPGLAGGIQETQYF.

This rearrangement joins TRBV7-9 to TRBJ2-7, with 9 nucleotides matching TRBD1. V lost 4 bases, J lost 4 bases, and 8 bases stayed unmatched. Germline lookup yields CDR1 SEHNR and CDR2 FQNEAQ (reference sequence). CDR3 length: 15 amino acids. The CDR3 DNA follows: TGTGCCAGCAGCTGGAACAGGGGGCGGACGTACGAGCAGTACTTC. Encoded protein: CASSWNRGRTYEQYF.

The chain joins TRBV11-2 to TRBJ1-2, with TRBD1 as a possible D gene (5 bases). Trimming stripped 5 bases from V and 9 bases from J, with 16 bases between. This CDR3 spans 13 amino acids. The germline gives CDR1 SGHAT, CDR2 FQNNGV. The chain's CDR3 is CASSHGGTASYTF. The CDR3 DNA reads TGTGCCAGCAGCCACGGGGGGACGGCAAGCTACACCTTC.

The sample holds one count of this clonotype. This chain links TRBV7-9 with TRBJ1-1; TRBD1 might be the D (5 bases). V shed 5 bases and J shed 2 bases, with 15 bases lying between them. Germline CDR1 SEHNR, CDR2 FQNEAQ (reference sequence). The length of the CDR3 is 15 residues. The CDR3 DNA is TGTGCCAGCAGCCGGTCCGGGGCTCTCAACACTGAAGCTTTCTTT. Translation: CASSRSGALNTEAFF.

This clonotype was recorded a few times. The chain links TRBV7-9 to TRBJ2-5, with D tentatively TRBD1 (5 bases). The germline V gene encodes CDR1 SEHNR and CDR2 FQNEAQ (reference sequence). The CDR3 loop spans 15 amino acids. Trimming pared 2 bases from V and 5 bases from J, leaving 15 bases between. In nucleotides, the CDR3 is TGTGCCAGCAGCTTATTCGTAGGGGCGGAGGAGACCCAGTACTTC. It encodes CASSLFVGAEETQYF.

There are a few counts of this clonotype. The V and J genes are TRBV6-5 and TRBJ2-7, with D possibly being TRBD2 (6 bases). V was pared by 6 bases and J by 5 bases, with 23 bases between. CDR3 size: 16 residues. Germline V gives CDR1 MNHEY, CDR2 SVGAGI. The chain's CDR3 is CASSSRTPAGSHEQYV. The CDR3 DNA is TGTGCCAGCAGCTCTCGTACCCCCGCGGGGAGCCACGAGCAGTACGTC.

Only a few counts were recorded for this clonotype. V is TRBV6-2 or TRBV6-3 and J is TRBJ2-7, with D tentatively TRBD1 (6 bases). This CDR3 has 12 residues. CDR1 and CDR2 from the germline V gene are MNHEY and SVGEGT. With 6 bases removed from V and 4 bases from J, the gap between germline ends came to 10 bases. In DNA form, the CDR3 reads TGTGCCAGCAGGAAGACAGGTTACGAGCAGTACGTC. It encodes CASRKTGYEQYV.

This clonotype was detected ten times or more. The genes are TRBV7-9 and TRBJ2-1; D call uncertain. CDR1 SEHNR and CDR2 FQNEAQ come from the germline V gene (reference sequence). Trimming pared 3 bases from V and 2 bases from J, leaving 5 bases between. The CDR3 loop spans 13 amino acids. The CDR3 here is CASSFGTYNEQFF. Here the CDR3 DNA reads TGTGCCAGCAGCTTTGGTACCTACAATGAGCAGTTCTTC.